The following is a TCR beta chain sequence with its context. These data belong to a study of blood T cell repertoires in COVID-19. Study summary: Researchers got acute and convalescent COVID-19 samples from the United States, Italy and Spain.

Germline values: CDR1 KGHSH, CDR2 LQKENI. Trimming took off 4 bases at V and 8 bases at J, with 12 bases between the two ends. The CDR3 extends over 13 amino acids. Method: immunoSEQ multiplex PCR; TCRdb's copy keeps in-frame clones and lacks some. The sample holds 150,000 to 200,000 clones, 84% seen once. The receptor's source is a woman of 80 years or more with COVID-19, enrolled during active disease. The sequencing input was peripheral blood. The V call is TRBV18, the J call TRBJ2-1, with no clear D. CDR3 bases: TGTGCCAGCTCACGAGCCGCGGAACATGAGCAGTTCTTC. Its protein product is CASSRAAEHEQFF.